These T cell receptor beta chains were read from a single sample in a study of blood T cell repertoires in COVID-19. The table came from immunoSEQ multiplex PCR; TCRdb's copy has only in-frame clones and leaves some out. The sample holds a few hundred thousand clones, around 80% seen once. What was sequenced was peripheral blood. These TCRs come from a man aged 50-59 years with active or convalescent COVID-19. The conserved cysteine and the conserved F or W are not part of the CDR3 here.

j_call,v_call,cdr3_aa
TRBJ1-5,TRBV4-1,ASSQDGNTRQPQH
TRBJ1-4,TRBV28,ASSLAGAGNEKLF
TRBJ2-1,TRBV9,ASSVATWREGLVNEQF
TRBJ1-1,TRBV6-2/TRBV6-3,ASSYTFGGNTEAF
TRBJ2-1,TRBV9,ASSNPLPPRGAGRGNEQF
TRBJ2-1,TRBV19,ASKPGLAGGLNEQF
TRBJ2-6,TRBV6-2/TRBV6-3,ASSYSLHSSGANVLT
TRBJ2-5,TRBV2,ASKRAASGETQY
TRBJ1-5,TRBV4-1,ASSQARQGVSNQPQH
TRBJ2-7,TRBV5-1,ASSLSGGVEQY
TRBJ1-6,TRBV3-1/TRBV3-2,ASSRGGPASLH
TRBJ2-2,TRBV23-1,ASSQTPKREGLLTGELF
TRBJ2-5,TRBV6-5,ASSYSTEYQETQY
TRBJ1-5,TRBV28,ASMGGAYSNQPQH